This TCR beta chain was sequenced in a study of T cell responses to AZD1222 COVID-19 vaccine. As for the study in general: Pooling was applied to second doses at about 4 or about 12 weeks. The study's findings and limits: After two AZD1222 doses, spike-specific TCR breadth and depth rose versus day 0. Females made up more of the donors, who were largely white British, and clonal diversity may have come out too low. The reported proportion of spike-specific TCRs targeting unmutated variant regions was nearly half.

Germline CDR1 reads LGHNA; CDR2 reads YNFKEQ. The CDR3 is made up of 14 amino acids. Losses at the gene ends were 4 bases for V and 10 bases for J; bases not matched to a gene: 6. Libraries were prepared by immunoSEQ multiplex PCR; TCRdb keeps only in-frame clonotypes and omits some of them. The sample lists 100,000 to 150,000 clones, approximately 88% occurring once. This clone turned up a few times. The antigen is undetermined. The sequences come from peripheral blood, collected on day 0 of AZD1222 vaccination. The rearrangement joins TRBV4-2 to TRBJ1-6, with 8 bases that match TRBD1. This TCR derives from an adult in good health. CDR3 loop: CASSLGQDESPLHF. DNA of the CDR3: TGTGCCAGCAGCCTGGGACAGGATGAGTCACCCCTCCACTTT.